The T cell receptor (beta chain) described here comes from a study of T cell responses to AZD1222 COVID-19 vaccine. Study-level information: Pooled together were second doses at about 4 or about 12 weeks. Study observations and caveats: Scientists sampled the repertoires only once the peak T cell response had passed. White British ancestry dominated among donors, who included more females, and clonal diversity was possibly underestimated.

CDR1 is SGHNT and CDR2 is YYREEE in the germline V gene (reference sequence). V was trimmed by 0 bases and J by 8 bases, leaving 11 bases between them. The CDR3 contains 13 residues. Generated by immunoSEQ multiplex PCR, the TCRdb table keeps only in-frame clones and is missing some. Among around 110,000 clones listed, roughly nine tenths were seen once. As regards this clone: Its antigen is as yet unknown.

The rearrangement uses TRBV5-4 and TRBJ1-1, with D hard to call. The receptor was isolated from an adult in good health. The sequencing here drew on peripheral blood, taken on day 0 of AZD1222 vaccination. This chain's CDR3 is CASSLDGQTEAFF. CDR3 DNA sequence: TGTGCCAGCAGCTTGGATGGGCAGACAGAAGCTTTCTTT.